One and the same sample provided the 31 T cell receptor beta chains below, sequenced in a study of neurological immune-mediated disorders. Specified time point: longitudinal time-point 3. Each CDR3 protein gets one entry after TCRdb re-called the 5' RACE reads with MiXCR. The data contain about 99,000 distinct CDR3 sequences, 10% to 13% of them seen just once; the ten biggest clones take up around 3.1%. Source material: PBMCs. The receptors come from a female donor with HTLV-1-associated myelopathy (HAM/TSP).

This clonotype was recorded at least ten times. This rearrangement joins TRBV13 to TRBJ2-7; 7 bases match TRBD1. In germline, CDR1 is PRHDT, CDR2 FYEKMQ (reference sequence). V shed 5 bases and J 6 bases; nucleotides not matched to a gene: 13. This CDR3 contains 15 residues. CDR3 in amino acids: CASSQGDLYGREQYF. CDR3 nucleotides: TGTGCCAGCAGCCAGGGGGACCTATACGGACGCGAGCAGTACTTC. The whole variable domain, filled in from reference TRBV13 and TRBJ2-7, reads AAGVIQSPRHLIKEKRETATLKCYPIPRHDTVYWYQQGPGQDPQFLISFYEKMQSDKGSIPDRFSAQQFSDYHSELNMSSLELGDSALYFCASSQGDLYGREQYFGPGTRLTVT.

This clonotype was seen only once. The chain's CDR3 is CSVLPGQRTDTQYF. The CDR3 nucleotides are TGCAGCGTTTTGCCGGGACAACGCACAGATACGCAGTATTTT. This rearrangement joins TRBV29-1 to TRBJ2-3; D is perhaps TRBD1 (6 bases). V was trimmed by 5 bases and J by 1 base, leaving 13 bases between them. The CDR3 spans 14 residues. From germline, CDR1 is SQVTM and CDR2 ANQGSEA.

This clonotype was seen ten or more times. The V and J genes are TRBV24-1 and TRBJ2-2, with a weak D call TRBD2 (5 bases). Per the germline V gene, CDR1 is KGHDR and CDR2 is SFDVKD. CDR3 length: 16 amino acids. Trimming shortened V by 1 base and J by 6 bases, and 14 bases separated the two germline ends. The CDR3 spells CATSDLFLASAGELFF. Here the CDR3 DNA reads TGTGCCACCAGTGATTTATTTCTAGCTTCGGCCGGGGAGCTGTTTTTT.

This clonotype was recorded at least ten times. The rearrangement links TRBV12-3 or TRBV12-4 to TRBJ2-6; possibly TRBD2 for D (6 bases). This CDR3 has 15 residues. Trimming took 2 bases from V and 2 from J, leaving 7 bases between them. Here the CDR3 reads CASSLTGAGANVLTF. The CDR3 nucleotides are TGTGCCAGCAGTTTAACGGGGGCTGGGGCCAACGTCCTGACTTTC.

There are many counts of this clonotype. V usage is TRBV24-1 and J usage is TRBJ2-7; D call uncertain. V was pared by 4 bases and J by 7 bases, with 10 bases between. Germline assignment: CDR1 KGHDR and CDR2 SFDVKD. The length of the CDR3 is 12 residues. The CDR3 loop is CATSDRVGEQYF. Written as DNA, the CDR3 is TGTGCCACCAGTGACAGAGTGGGGGAGCAGTACTTC.

This clonotype was observed many times. This chain connects TRBV4-1 to TRBJ2-2; 11 nucleotides agree with TRBD2. J gave up 5 bases and V 7 bases, and 6 bases lay outside the gene matches. This CDR3 contains 15 residues. The germline V gene has CDR1 MGHRA and CDR2 YSYEKL. CDR3 nucleotide sequence: TGCGCCAGCAAGATACTAGCGGGGGTAACCGGGGAGCTGTTTTTT. Its translation: CASKILAGVTGELFF.

This clonotype was seen ten or more times. The chain combines TRBV20-1 with TRBJ2-6, with 8 bases that match TRBD1. The CDR3 spans 17 residues. Germline lookup yields CDR1 DFQATT and CDR2 SNEGSKA (reference sequence). J lost 0 bases, V lost 5 bases, and 9 bases had no gene match. For the CDR3, the DNA is TGCAGTGCTCCGACAGGGGACCCTCTCTCTGGGGCCAACGTCCTGACTTTC. Translation gives CSAPTGDPLSGANVLTF.

This clonotype occurred many times. The chain combines TRBV28 with TRBJ2-3; 11 bases line up with TRBD1. CDR1 and CDR2 from the germline V gene are MDHEN and SYDVKM. The CDR3 length is 15 residues. V shed 5 bases, J shed 4 bases, and the junction held 5 bases outside the gene matches. The CDR3 spells CASSPGTGGSDTQYF. Here the CDR3 DNA reads TGTGCCAGCAGTCCCGGGACAGGGGGATCAGATACGCAGTATTTT.

This clonotype was seen at least ten times. The J gene is TRBJ1-6, the V gene TRBV12-3 or TRBV12-4; the D is unclear. The germline V and J ends were trimmed by 1 base and 0 bases, with 10 bases remaining between them. This CDR3 region has 17 residues. CDR3 residues: CASSLGEGFSYNSPLHF. The DNA for the CDR3 is TGTGCCAGCAGTTTAGGGGAGGGATTCTCCTATAATTCACCCCTCCACTTT.

This clonotype was recorded a few times. A clone one base away is much larger, so this may be a read error. The chain combines TRBV27 with TRBJ2-1, with 7 bases identical to TRBD2. Germline loops: CDR1 MNHEY, CDR2 SMNVEV (reference sequence). The J segment lost 8 bases and the V segment lost 5 bases, leaving 15 bases of the junction unmatched. The length of the CDR3 is 16 residues. CDR3 sequence reads: CASSPLGGRTPYEQFF. For the CDR3, the DNA is TGTGCCAGCAGTCCCCTGGGCGGGAGAACCCCCTATGAGCAGTTCTTC.

This clonotype was counted ten times or more. The chain combines TRBV7-6 with TRBJ2-2, with no clear D. Germline V gene data show CDR1 as SGHVS and CDR2 as FNYEAQ. The CDR3 has 14 amino acids. Trimming pared 2 bases from V and 3 bases from J, leaving 7 bases between. The CDR3 nucleotides are TGTGCCAGCAGCTTAATCCCGGACACCGGGGAGCTGTTTTTT. As protein: CASSLIPDTGELFF.

The CDR3 loop is CASSSGGGPTLNEKLFF. The DNA of the CDR3 is TGTGCCAGCTCATCAGGGGGAGGACCCACCCTTAATGAAAAACTGTTTTTT. This chain links TRBV18 with TRBJ1-4; 7 nucleotides align to TRBD1. Germline V gene sequence: CDR1 KGHSH, CDR2 LQKENI. The J segment lost 4 bases and the V segment lost 5 bases, leaving 13 bases of the junction unmatched. The CDR3 loop spans 17 amino acids.

This clonotype was recorded at least ten times. The chain has TRBV12-3 or TRBV12-4 and TRBJ1-5; D unresolved. The germline V and J ends were trimmed by 7 bases and 11 bases, with 12 bases remaining between them. CDR3 size: 11 residues. CDR3 DNA sequence: TGTGCCAGCACCCTCAGAATGGCCCAGCATTTT. Translating it yields CASTLRMAQHF.

This clonotype was counted many times. The chain is built from TRBV28 and TRBJ2-7; D gene unclear. V was pared by 5 bases and J by 4 bases, with 15 bases between. Germline CDR1 is MDHEN and CDR2 is SYDVKM. This CDR3 is built from 14 residues. The CDR3 nucleotides read TGTGCCAGCAGTCTTAGCCTCCCCCCGTACGAGCAGTACTTC. It specifies CASSLSLPPYEQYF.

Many counts were recorded for this clonotype. The rearrangement links TRBV7-8 to TRBJ1-2; D gene ambiguous. Germline-derived CDR1 and CDR2 are SGHVS and FQNEAQ. The CDR3 totals 15 residues. Between the trimmed V and J ends, which lost 2 bases and 4 bases, there was a span of 14 bases. The CDR3 nucleotides are TGTGCCAGCAGCTTAAGCGGGTTCCAAGGCTATGGCTACACCTTC. Amino acid sequence: CASSLSGFQGYGYTF.

The chain joins TRBV20-1 to TRBJ2-1; D is possibly TRBD1 (5 bases). There are 12 residues in the CDR3. The germline CDR1 and CDR2 sequences are DFQATT and SNEGSKA (reference sequence). Deletions cut 4 bases from V and 4 bases from J, with 8 bases between. The CDR3 DNA sequence: TGCAGTGCTACAAGGGGATACAATGAGCAGTTCTTC. Its translation is CSATRGYNEQFF.

The chain uses TRBV5-1 and TRBJ1-2; no definite D call. The CDR3 loop spans 14 amino acids. With 5 bases removed from V and 4 bases from J, the gap between germline ends came to 15 bases. The germline V gene has CDR1 SGHRS and CDR2 YFSETQ. The CDR3 sequence is CASRNDRALYGYTF. The CDR3 DNA reads TGCGCCAGCAGAAATGACCGGGCCCTCTATGGCTACACCTTC.

This clonotype was counted ten times or more. The gene calls are TRBV5-1 and TRBJ2-7; 10 bases agree with TRBD2. Germline V gives CDR1 SGHRS, CDR2 YFSETQ. The CDR3 spans 17 residues. The V segment lost 6 bases and the J segment 0 bases; nucleotides outside the gene matches: 12. In nucleotides, the CDR3 is TGCGCCAGCAAGCTTAGCGGGGGGTTCCAGAGCTCCTACGAGCAGTACTTC. Translated: CASKLSGGFQSSYEQYF.

This chain joins TRBV20-1 and TRBJ2-1; TRBD2 aligns across 9 bases. Germline V gives CDR1 DFQATT, CDR2 SNEGSKA (reference sequence). The CDR3 is 15 amino acids. With V trimmed by 3 bases and J by 7 bases, 10 bases remained unmatched. CDR3 residues: CSASRPSGAQNEQFF. The CDR3 DNA reads as TGCAGTGCTAGTAGGCCTAGCGGGGCTCAGAATGAGCAGTTCTTC.

This clonotype was detected ten times or more. The gene calls are TRBV18 and TRBJ2-1; 12 bases match TRBD2. The CDR3 runs to 18 residues. Trimming at V came to 5 bases and at J to 4 bases, leaving 12 bases not matched to a gene. Germline V gene data show CDR1 as KGHSH and CDR2 as LQKENI. CDR3 sequence (DNA): TGTGCCAGCTCAACATCTAGCGGGGGGGCATATTATTACAATGAGCAGTTCTTC. Translated: CASSTSSGGAYYYNEQFF.

This clonotype has a count of ten or more. This chain links TRBV29-1 with TRBJ1-1; D gene unclear. V was clipped by 7 bases and J by 2 bases, with 14 bases between them. This CDR3 is built from 13 residues. Germline loops: CDR1 SQVTM, CDR2 ANQGSEA. The CDR3 nucleotides read TGCAGCGGCTCACCCAGACGCAACACTGAAGCTTTCTTT. Protein product: CSGSPRRNTEAFF. The variable domain in full, with the rest retrieved from reference TRBV29-1 and TRBJ1-1, is SAVISQKPSRDICQRGTSLTIQCQVDSQVTMMFWYRQQPGQSLTLIATANQGSEATYESGFVIDKFPISRPNLTFSTLTVSNMSPEDSSIYLCSGSPRRNTEAFFGQGTRLTVV.

This clonotype was counted many times. This chain joins TRBV21-1 and TRBJ2-3; the D call of TRBD2 is as the table states it, not checked on the DNA. TRBV21-1 is a pseudogene locus. The CDR3 sequence is 17 residues long. This CDR3 reads CASSMTGTSASTDTQYF. The CDR3 DNA sequence: TGTGCCAGCAGCATGACCGGGACTAGCGCAAGCACAGATACGCAGTATTTT.

The chain has TRBV28 and TRBJ1-1; D gene unclear. Per the germline V gene, CDR1 is MDHEN and CDR2 is SYDVKM. The CDR3 is 15 amino acids. Trimming pared 3 bases from V and 1 base from J, leaving 12 bases between. CDR3 coding DNA: TGTGCCAGCAGTTTTTGGTGGGAGGGGAACACTGAAGCTTTCTTT. It codes for CASSFWWEGNTEAFF. The whole variable domain, remainder taken from reference TRBV28 and TRBJ1-1, is DVKVTQSSRYLVKRTGEKVFLECVQDMDHENMFWYRQDPGLGLRLIYFSYDVKMKEKGDIPEGYSVSREKKERFSLILESASTNQTSMYLCASSFWWEGNTEAFFGQGTRLTVV.

This clonotype appeared a few times. This chain links TRBV5-1 with TRBJ2-3; D ambiguous. Germline CDR1 is SGHRS and CDR2 is YFSETQ. V was cut by 0 bases and J by 4 bases, with 12 bases left in between. This CDR3 contains 15 residues. The CDR3 sequence: CASSLDPLVSDTQYF. Here the CDR3 DNA reads TGCGCCAGCAGCTTGGACCCCTTGGTGTCAGATACGCAGTATTTT.

This clonotype was counted many times. The chain links TRBV5-1 to TRBJ2-7; D is possibly TRBD1 (6 bases). The V gene lost 5 bases and the J gene lost 3 bases, with 18 bases spanning the gap. CDR3 length: 15 amino acids. Germline-derived CDR1 and CDR2 are SGHRS and YFSETQ. The CDR3 spells CASRKGDKSRYEQYF. CDR3 coding DNA: TGCGCCAGCAGGAAAGGGGACAAAAGTCGCTACGAGCAGTACTTC.

Ten or more counts support this clonotype. This chain joins TRBV28 and TRBJ2-5, with 12 nucleotides matching TRBD2. The germline V gene has CDR1 MDHEN and CDR2 SYDVKM. Losses at the gene ends were 4 bases for V and 5 bases for J; bases not matched to a gene: 11. CDR3 length: 17 amino acids. CDR3 DNA: TGTGCCAGCAGTTCGCTAGCGGGAGGGGACCCTCGGGAGACCCAGTACTTC. It specifies CASSSLAGGDPRETQYF.

This clonotype appeared many times. The gene calls are TRBV12-5 and TRBJ2-1, with D perhaps matching TRBD2 (6 bases). The V gene lost 2 bases and the J gene lost 0 bases, with 11 bases spanning the gap. Germline V CDR1 and CDR2: LGHNT, FRNRAP. The CDR3 extends over 16 amino acids. In DNA, the CDR3 is TGTGCTAGTGGTTTGTCTGGGGGGAGCTCCTACAATGAGCAGTTCTTC. Its translation is CASGLSGGSSYNEQFF.

This clonotype was seen many times. The V call is TRBV12-3 or TRBV12-4, the J call TRBJ2-3; TRBD1 matches 9 bases. The length of the CDR3 is 15 residues. Trimming at V came to 2 bases and at J to 1 base, leaving 1 base not matched to a gene. The CDR3 DNA is TGTGCCAGCAGTTTACGGACAGGGGGCACAGATACGCAGTATTTT. Translation: CASSLRTGGTDTQYF.

This clonotype was picked up many times. This sequence joins TRBV9 and TRBJ1-6; D not certain. This CDR3 is built from 14 residues. Per the germline V gene, CDR1 is SGDLS and CDR2 is YYNGEE. Trimming left V 0 bases short and J 10 bases short, with 11 bases between. The CDR3 DNA follows: TGTGCCAGCAGCGTAGCCGAGGGCGGGTCACCCCTCCACTTT. It is translated as CASSVAEGGSPLHF.

This clonotype showed up many times. The V call is TRBV5-1, the J call TRBJ2-1; 13 nucleotides align to TRBD2. With 4 bases clipped from V and 15 bases from J, the junction kept 10 bases outside the gene matches. Per the germline V gene, CDR1 is SGHRS and CDR2 is YFSETQ. This CDR3 is 14 amino acids long. CDR3 loop: CASSPGTSGDTLFF. Here the CDR3 DNA reads TGCGCCAGCAGCCCGGGGACTAGCGGGGATACTTTGTTCTTC.

At least ten counts were recorded for this clonotype. The gene calls are TRBV4-1 and TRBJ2-5; D uncertain. The germline gives CDR1 MGHRA, CDR2 YSYEKL. Deletions cut 0 bases from V and 9 bases from J, with 17 bases between. The CDR3 contains 15 residues. CDR3 DNA sequence: TGCGCCAGCAGCCAAGATCGGACGGCCCAGGCGGCCCAGTACTTC. Translation: CASSQDRTAQAAQYF.